A single sample gave rise to the 17 T cell receptor beta chains below, sequenced in a study of T cells after yellow fever vaccination. TCRdb called the 5' RACE reads again in MiXCR, with one record for every CDR3 protein. The sample has hundreds of thousands of distinct CDR3 sequences; roughly 4% are singletons. The sample here was PBMCs, taken on the day of the yellow fever booster vaccination. These receptors all come from a man between 18 and 29 years old who received the YFV17D yellow fever vaccine.

On this clonotype: The junction departs from the called germline gene at one end, perhaps through a read error. The chain is built from TRBV7-2 and TRBJ2-1, with 10 positions matching TRBD1. Germline V gives CDR1 SGHTA, CDR2 FQGNSA. The CDR3 runs to 18 residues. The chain's CDR3 is CDSRRQGASTGGYNEQFF. CDR3 DNA sequence: TGTGACAGCAGACGACAGGGGGCGTCGACAGGGGGTTACAATGAGCAGTTCTTC.

The chain joins TRBV20-1 to TRBJ2-1; 9 nucleotides line up with TRBD1. Germline loops: CDR1 DFQATT, CDR2 SNEGSKA (reference sequence). Trimming took 0 bases from V and 7 from J; bases not matched to a gene: 7. This CDR3 contains 15 residues. This CDR3 is CSARDGGTGRNEQFF. CDR3 bases: TGCAGTGCTAGAGATGGAGGGACAGGGAGGAATGAGCAGTTCTTC.

This clonotype showed up just a few times. The chain combines TRBV5-5 with TRBJ1-5; 7 bases are a match to TRBD1. Germline lookup yields CDR1 SGHKS and CDR2 YYEKEE (reference sequence). The CDR3 is made up of 16 amino acids. The trim removed 3 bases at V and 3 bases at J, leaving 9 bases unmatched. CDR3 sequence reads: CASSYQSTGVNQPQHF. CDR3 sequence (DNA): TGTGCCAGCAGCTATCAAAGTACAGGGGTCAATCAGCCCCAGCATTTT.

The chain couples TRBV20-1 to TRBJ1-2; D possibly corresponds to TRBD1 (5 bases). V lost 5 bases, J lost 0 bases, and 10 bases lay in between. Germline CDR1 reads DFQATT; CDR2 reads SNEGSKA (reference sequence). This CDR3 has 13 residues. The CDR3 DNA follows: TGCAGTGCTTCCCGACAGTCTAACTATGGCTACACCTTC. Translation gives CSASRQSNYGYTF.

J is TRBJ1-6 and V is TRBV18; D remains ambiguous. V was clipped by 2 bases and J by 8 bases, with 13 bases between them. Germline values: CDR1 KGHSH, CDR2 LQKENI. The CDR3 covers 15 residues. CDR3 in DNA: TGTGCCAGCTCACCAACGACGGGTTTTTATTCACCCCTCCACTTT. Amino acid sequence: CASSPTTGFYSPLHF.

Ten or more counts support this clonotype. The rearrangement uses TRBV12-3 or TRBV12-4 and TRBJ1-3; D is uncertain. Trimming shortened V by 5 bases and J by 2 bases, and 1 base separated the two germline ends. The CDR3 length is 11 residues. The CDR3 is CASSTGNTIYF. The CDR3 DNA reads TGTGCCAGCAGTACTGGAAACACCATATATTTT.

This clonotype came up a few times. The genes are TRBV12-3 or TRBV12-4 and TRBJ1-2; 9 positions agree with TRBD1. This CDR3 has 13 residues. Unmatched junction bases numbered 7, after V lost 6 bases and J lost 8 bases. The CDR3 coding sequence is TGTGCCAGCAGCTCTACAGGGGGCGGCGGCTACACCTTC. Translating it yields CASSSTGGGGYTF.

This clonotype was counted a few times. The chain is built from TRBV5-1 and TRBJ2-5; the D gene could be TRBD1 or TRBD2 (5 bases each). Per germline, CDR1 SGHRS and CDR2 YFSETQ. Deletions cut 4 bases from V and 4 bases from J, with 17 bases between. This CDR3 has 15 residues. CDR3: CASSDAPDGAETQYF. CDR3 nucleotides: TGCGCCAGCAGCGATGCCCCGGACGGGGCAGAGACCCAGTACTTC.

The chain joins TRBV30 to TRBJ2-5; D gene uncertain. CDR3 length equals 13 residues. Trimming removed 0 bases at V and 1 base at J, with 6 bases between. The V gene's germline CDR1 is GTSNPN and CDR2 SVGIG (reference sequence). The CDR3: CAWSVGTQETQYF. The CDR3 DNA reads as TGTGCCTGGAGTGTTGGAACCCAAGAGACCCAGTACTTC.

V is TRBV5-1 and J is TRBJ1-4, with TRBD1 matching over 10 bases. The germline V gene encodes CDR1 SGHRS and CDR2 YFSETQ. With V trimmed by 3 bases and J by 1 base, 3 bases remained unmatched. CDR3 length: 16 amino acids. CDR3 nucleotide sequence: TGCGCCAGCAGCTGGAGGACAGGGGGAACTAATGAAAAACTGTTTTTT. Its protein product is CASSWRTGGTNEKLFF.

This clonotype was detected a few times. This chain links TRBV25-1 with TRBJ2-5; possible D gene TRBD2, 7 bases. This CDR3 region has 17 residues. Germline assignment: CDR1 MGHDK and CDR2 SYGVNS. The germline V and J ends were trimmed by 2 bases and 1 base, with 17 bases remaining between them. The CDR3, as DNA: TGTGCCAGCAGTGAAGGGGGCAGCGGGGAGATCCAAGAGACCCAGTACTTC. This encodes CASSEGGSGEIQETQYF.

In its sample, this clonotype was seen many times. CDR3 nucleotide sequence: TGTGCCAGCAGCTTCGAGCTAGCTTCCACAGATACGCAGTATTTT. This encodes CASSFELASTDTQYF. V usage is TRBV7-3 and J usage is TRBJ2-3; D is possibly TRBD2 (5 bases). This CDR3 spans 15 amino acids. Per the germline V gene, CDR1 is SGHTA and CDR2 is FQGTGA. V was pared by 3 bases and J by 2 bases, with 12 bases between.

At least ten counts were recorded for this clonotype. The chain links TRBV4-2 to TRBJ2-4; the D gene is possibly TRBD2 (5 bases). Trimming pared 0 bases from V and 3 bases from J, leaving 9 bases between. The germline V gene has CDR1 LGHNA and CDR2 YNFKEQ. The CDR3 length is 15 residues. CDR3 protein: CASSQDWGVKNIQYF. CDR3 DNA sequence: TGTGCCAGCAGCCAAGATTGGGGAGTCAAAAACATTCAGTACTTC.

This clonotype has ten or more counts. CDR3 in amino acids: CASSYSRTDYNSPLHF. For the CDR3, the DNA is TGTGCCAGCAGTTACTCTCGGACAGACTATAATTCACCCCTCCACTTT. The chain carries TRBV6-5 and TRBJ1-6; possibly TRBD1 for D (6 bases). Germline V gives CDR1 MNHEY, CDR2 SVGAGI. V lost 0 bases and J 3 bases, leaving 9 bases between the germline ends. This CDR3 contains 16 residues.

The table lists this clonotype with many counts. The CDR3 coding sequence is TGTGCCAGCAGCCAAGAGGTCAGGGGAAATGAAAAACTGTTTTTT. It encodes CASSQEVRGNEKLFF. V usage is TRBV4-2 and J usage is TRBJ1-4; D might be TRBD1 (6 bases). There are 15 residues in the CDR3. Germline CDR1 and CDR2: LGHNA and YNFKEQ. The V end was cut by 0 bases, the J end by 5 bases, with 10 bases between.

A few counts support this clonotype. The rearrangement uses TRBV7-9 and TRBJ1-2, with D possibly matching TRBD1 (5 bases). In germline, CDR1 is SEHNR, CDR2 FQNEAQ (reference sequence). This CDR3 has 12 residues. Trimming left V 4 bases short and J 10 bases short, with 13 bases between. Here the CDR3 DNA reads TGTGCCAGCAGCTCTCTCGACAGCCACTACACCTTC. Translated, it gives CASSSLDSHYTF.

The chain couples TRBV27 to TRBJ2-2, with TRBD2 identical over 9 bases. Germline V gives CDR1 MNHEY, CDR2 SMNVEV (reference sequence). The CDR3 is 15 residues long. The ends lost 6 bases at V and 6 bases at J; junction bases unmatched: 8. CDR3 amino acids: CASRTGLAGAGELFF. CDR3 nucleotides: TGTGCCAGCAGGACGGGACTAGCCGGCGCCGGGGAGCTGTTTTTT.